Included here is one TCR beta chain sequence, with context. Mismatch with germline at one junction end may stem from a read error. This record belongs to a study of cytomegalovirus exposure and HLA in healthy donors. This CDR3 is 14 amino acids long. From germline, CDR1 is SGDLS and CDR2 YYNGEE. PCR employed 60 Vbeta and 13 Jbeta primers. TCRdb's copy holds only in-frame clones and misses some; the assay was immunoSEQ multiplex PCR. The profile shows 130,000 to 150,000 clones, 65% to 80% of them singletons. The TCR originated in a man aged 35 to 55 in good health and CMV-seropositive. Sequencing was carried out using PBMCs. The chain uses TRBV9 and TRBJ2-7; unclear D gene. CDR3 region: CASSVDDLVYEQCF. The CDR3 DNA is TGTGCCAGCAGCGTAGACGACTTGGTCTACGAGCAGTGCTTC.